These T cell receptor beta chains were read from a single sample in a study of spatial heterogeneity in lung cancer. TCRdb re-called the 5' RACE reads through MiXCR, storing one row per CDR3 protein. The sample records about 38,000 distinct CDR3 sequences, around 7.2% being singletons. The starting material was PBMCs, obtained at surgery. The source of these receptors is a male donor with early-stage non-small cell lung cancer. CDR3s include the opening cysteine and the closing phenylalanine or tryptophan. D genes are given only for firm matches. Part of the rows lack a size; the others show once, few, many or a class for expanded clones.

CDR3 protein | CDR3 DNA | clone size | V gene | D gene | J gene
CASSQDVGLAGGRYNEQFF | TGTGCCAGCAGCCAAGATGTGGGACTAGCGGGAGGACGCTACAATGAGCAGTTCTTC | many | TRBV14 | TRBD2 | TRBJ2-1
CSARVELHTDTQYF | TGCAGTGCTAGAGTAGAACTCCACACAGATACGCAGTATTTT | NA | TRBV20-1 | NA | TRBJ2-3
CASSISAVNEQFF | TGTGCCAGCAGCATATCCGCGGTCAATGAGCAGTTCTTC | NA | TRBV5-5 | NA | TRBJ2-1
CASSQAGTGGYEQYF | TGTGCCAGCAGCCAAGCCGGGACAGGGGGATACGAGCAGTACTTC | many | TRBV3-1 | TRBD1 | TRBJ2-7
CASTQVGFSYNEQFF | TGTGCCAGCACCCAGGTGGGGTTCTCCTACAATGAGCAGTTCTTC | many | TRBV6-2/TRBV6-3 | NA | TRBJ2-1
CSARAGAGNQPQHF | TGCAGTGCTAGAGCGGGCGCCGGCAATCAGCCCCAGCATTTT | many | TRBV20-1 | NA | TRBJ1-5
CASSSQTGVEKLFF | TGTGCCAGCAGTTCCCAGACAGGGGTTGAAAAACTGTTTTTT | many | TRBV12-3/TRBV12-4 | TRBD1 | TRBJ1-4
CATSRDGSQETQYF | TGTGCCACCAGCAGAGATGGGAGCCAAGAGACCCAGTACTTC | once | TRBV15 | NA | TRBJ2-5
CSARLGARNQPQHF | TGCAGTGCTAGATTGGGGGCACGGAATCAGCCCCAGCATTTT | many | TRBV20-1 | NA | TRBJ1-5
CASRRGPDLNQPQHF | TGTGCCAGCAGAAGAGGGCCGGACCTGAATCAGCCCCAGCATTTT | few | TRBV2 | NA | TRBJ1-5
CASSSSTPGDTEAFF | TGTGCCAGCAGCTCAAGCACCCCGGGGGACACTGAAGCTTTCTTT | few | TRBV7-3 | NA | TRBJ1-1
CASSLAGTGMTEAFF | TGTGCCAGCAGCTTAGCGGGGACGGGGATGACTGAAGCTTTCTTT | many | TRBV7-9 | NA | TRBJ1-1
CASSSPYARLAGEEDKETQYF | TGTGCCAGCAGTTCACCTTATGCCCGACTAGCGGGAGAGGAGGATAAAGAGACCCAGTACTTC | many | TRBV28 | TRBD2 | TRBJ2-5
CASSLGQVNTEAFF | TGCGCCAGCAGCTTGGGACAGGTGAACACTGAAGCTTTCTTT | NA | TRBV5-1 | NA | TRBJ1-1
CASSGTAFSNQPQHF | TGTGCCAGCAGTGGGACAGCTTTTAGCAATCAGCCCCAGCATTTT | many | TRBV2 | NA | TRBJ1-5
CATTGTANTEAFF | TGTGCCACCACCGGGACAGCGAACACTGAAGCTTTCTTT | many | TRBV10-3 | TRBD1 | TRBJ1-1
CASSALRQGARTEAFF | TGTGCCAGCAGTGCCCTGCGACAGGGGGCGCGCACTGAAGCTTTCTTT | few | TRBV9 | TRBD1 | TRBJ1-1
CSARGDGEWKPQHF | TGCAGTGCTAGAGGCGACGGGGAATGGAAGCCCCAGCATTTT | NA | TRBV20-1 | NA | TRBJ1-5
CASSPGLAGVGTQYF | TGTGCCAGCAGCCCGGGACTAGCGGGAGTGGGGACCCAGTACTTC | few | TRBV7-2 | TRBD2 | TRBJ2-5
CASNRRLSSYNEQFF | TGTGCCAGCAATCGGCGGCTGAGCTCCTACAATGAGCAGTTCTTC | many | TRBV6-2/TRBV6-3 | NA | TRBJ2-1
CASSLFQPADTQYF | TGTGCCAGCAGTTTATTCCAGCCCGCAGATACGCAGTATTTT | many | TRBV27 | NA | TRBJ2-3
CASSPQGGLEKLFF | TGTGCCAGCAGCCCACAGGGAGGGTTAGAAAAACTGTTTTTT | few | TRBV7-2 | NA | TRBJ1-4
CASSQDLAEGTQYF | TGCGCCAGCAGCCAAGATTTGGCCGAGGGGACCCAGTACTTC | many | TRBV4-3 | NA | TRBJ2-5
CASSAQGRTGELFF | TGTGCCAGCAGCGCGCAGGGTCGGACCGGGGAGCTGTTTTTT | NA | TRBV9 | NA | TRBJ2-2
CASSFIGAGELFF | TGTGCCAGCAGCTTTATTGGGGCCGGGGAGCTGTTTTTT | many | TRBV7-9 | NA | TRBJ2-2
CASSLDVPPLHF | TGTGCCAGCAGTTTAGATGTTCCACCCCTCCACTTT | many | TRBV12-3/TRBV12-4 | NA | TRBJ1-6
CASSQTAGVREQYF | TGCGCCAGCAGCCAAACTGCGGGGGTTCGCGAGCAGTACTTC | many | TRBV4-1 | TRBD2 | TRBJ2-7
CASSQGSSLEPNNTGELFF | TGTGCCAGCAGCCAAGGCAGTAGCTTAGAACCTAACAACACCGGGGAGCTGTTTTTT | many | TRBV3-2 | NA | TRBJ2-2
CASVPGGAQETQYF | TGTGCCAGTGTACCAGGGGGAGCTCAAGAGACCCAGTACTTC | many | TRBV6-2/TRBV6-3 | TRBD1 | TRBJ2-5
CASVAEGRGYKGYTF | TGTGCCAGCGTGGCGGAAGGCAGGGGATATAAAGGCTACACCTTC | many | TRBV2 | NA | TRBJ1-2
CASSPTVSDTDTQYF | TGCGCCAGCAGCCCGACAGTCAGCGATACAGATACGCAGTATTTT | many | TRBV4-3 | NA | TRBJ2-3
CASSLAKGLAVGGELFF | TGTGCCAGCAGCTTGGCGAAAGGACTAGCGGTTGGCGGGGAGCTGTTTTTT | many | TRBV5-4 | TRBD2 | TRBJ2-2
CASSQTGTGSHEQYF | TGTGCCAGCAGTCAGACCGGGACAGGTTCGCACGAGCAGTACTTC | many | TRBV6-2/TRBV6-3 | TRBD1 | TRBJ2-7
CASSSYRRGNQPQHF | TGTGCCAGCAGTTCATACAGGCGCGGCAATCAGCCCCAGCATTTT | many | TRBV28 | NA | TRBJ1-5
CASSLSSRAKNIQYF | TGTGCCAGCAGTTTAAGTTCTAGGGCCAAAAACATTCAGTACTTC | many | TRBV28 | NA | TRBJ2-4
CSAPQWVPGGNTGELFF | TGCAGTGCCCCGCAGTGGGTGCCGGGGGGAAACACCGGGGAGCTGTTTTTT | few | TRBV20-1 | TRBD2 | TRBJ2-2
CASRAGTGGLYEQYF | TGTGCCAGCAGGGCCGGGACAGGGGGACTCTACGAGCAGTACTTC | few | TRBV6-5 | TRBD1 | TRBJ2-7
CASSRTSGRADTQYF | TGTGCCAGCAGCCGTACTAGCGGAAGGGCAGATACGCAGTATTTT | many | TRBV7-8 | TRBD2 | TRBJ2-3
CATSDPADGTYNSPLHF | TGTGCCACCAGTGACCCCGCGGACGGGACGTATAATTCACCCCTCCACTTT | few | TRBV24-1 | NA | TRBJ1-6
CASSLDQGGRNSPLHF | TGTGCCAGCAGCTTAGACCAAGGGGGCAGGAATTCACCCCTCCACTTT | many | TRBV7-2 | TRBD1 | TRBJ1-6
CASSGAQGGREQYF | TGCGCCAGCAGTGGAGCACAGGGGGGCCGGGAGCAGTACTTC | NA | TRBV5-1 | TRBD1 | TRBJ2-7
CASSAWTNTEAFF | TGTGCCAGCAGTGCATGGACGAACACTGAAGCTTTCTTT | few | TRBV2 | NA | TRBJ1-1
CASSTGQGAYGYTF | TGTGCCAGCAGCACTGGACAGGGCGCCTATGGCTACACCTTC | few | TRBV5-5 | TRBD1 | TRBJ1-2
CSARQISGNTIYF | TGCAGTGCTAGACAGATCTCTGGAAACACCATATATTTT | many | TRBV20-1 | NA | TRBJ1-3
CASSKFSGGEQFF | TGTGCCAGCAGCAAGTTCTCAGGAGGTGAGCAGTTCTTC | NA | TRBV7-6 | NA | TRBJ2-1
CASRGQLNQPQHF | TGTGCCAGCAGGGGACAGCTCAATCAGCCCCAGCATTTT | NA | TRBV6-6 | TRBD1 | TRBJ1-5
CSAWGARNTIYF | TGCAGTGCTTGGGGAGCCCGAAACACCATATATTTT | few | TRBV20-1 | NA | TRBJ1-3
CASSPRAGVGYTF | TGTGCCAGCAGCCCGCGGGCAGGGGTCGGCTACACCTTC | NA | TRBV13 | NA | TRBJ1-2
CASSLSGTYEQYF | TGTGCCAGCAGCTTATCAGGGACCTACGAGCAGTACTTC | NA | TRBV11-2 | NA | TRBJ2-7